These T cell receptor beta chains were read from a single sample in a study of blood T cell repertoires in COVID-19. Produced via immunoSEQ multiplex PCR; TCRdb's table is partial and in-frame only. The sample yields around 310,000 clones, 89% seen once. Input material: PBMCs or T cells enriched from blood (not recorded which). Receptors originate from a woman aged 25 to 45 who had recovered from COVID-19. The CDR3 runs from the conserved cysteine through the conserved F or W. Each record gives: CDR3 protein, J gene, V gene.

CDR3: CASSRDLLNYEQYF; J: TRBJ2-7; V: TRBV6-5
CDR3: CASTKRAGSTEAFF; J: TRBJ1-1; V: TRBV19
CDR3: CASSLGQAWYGYTF; J: TRBJ1-2; V: TRBV11-3
CDR3: CASSYFYGREISYEQYF; J: TRBJ2-7; V: TRBV28
CDR3: CASSLWTDSTFYGYTF; J: TRBJ1-2; V: TRBV28
CDR3: CASSPLTETYLVYGYTF; J: TRBJ1-2; V: TRBV5-8
CDR3: CASSLAFSRDGNTIYF; J: TRBJ1-3; V: TRBV13
CDR3: CSASPLGRENYNEQFF; J: TRBJ2-1; V: TRBV20-1
CDR3: CASGQGLAGAGETQYF; J: TRBJ2-5; V: TRBV12-5
CDR3: CASSFADGSEGVYGYTF; J: TRBJ1-2; V: TRBV28
CDR3: CASSETRQAHQPQHF; J: TRBJ1-5; V: TRBV6-1
CDR3: CASIASGGPSYNEQFF; J: TRBJ2-1; V: TRBV28
CDR3: CASSLLEGAHGYTF; J: TRBJ1-2; V: TRBV5-1
CDR3: CASTPGLWEDNEQFF; J: TRBJ2-1; V: TRBV9
CDR3: CASSATSLYEQFF; J: TRBJ2-1; V: TRBV7-9
CDR3: CSARLGEKLFF; J: TRBJ1-4; V: TRBV20-1
CDR3: CASSPITGSGANVLTF; J: TRBJ2-6; V: TRBV18
CDR3: CASSPPTVGRVLEAFF; J: TRBJ1-1; V: TRBV18
CDR3: CASSRQGGQGAHSPLHF; J: TRBJ1-6; V: TRBV7-3
CDR3: CASSLTRQLGVYEQYF; J: TRBJ2-7; V: TRBV5-1
CDR3: CASSYRDTRSNSPLHF; J: TRBJ1-6; V: TRBV6-5